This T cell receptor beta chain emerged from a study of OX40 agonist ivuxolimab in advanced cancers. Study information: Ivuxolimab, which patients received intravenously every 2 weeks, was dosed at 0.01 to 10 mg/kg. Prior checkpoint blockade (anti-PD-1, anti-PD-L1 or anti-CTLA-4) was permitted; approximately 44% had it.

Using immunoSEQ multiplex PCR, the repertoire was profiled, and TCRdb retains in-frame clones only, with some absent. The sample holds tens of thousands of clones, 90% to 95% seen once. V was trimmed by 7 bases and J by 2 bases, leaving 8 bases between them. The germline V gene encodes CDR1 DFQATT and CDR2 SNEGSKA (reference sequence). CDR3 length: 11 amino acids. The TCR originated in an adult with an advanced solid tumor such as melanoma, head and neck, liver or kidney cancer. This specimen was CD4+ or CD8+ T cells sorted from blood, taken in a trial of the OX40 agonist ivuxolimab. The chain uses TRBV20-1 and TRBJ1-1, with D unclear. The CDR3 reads CSVPGNTEAFF. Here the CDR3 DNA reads TGCAGTGTTCCCGGTAACACTGAAGCTTTCTTT.